This T cell receptor (beta chain) was captured in a study of blood T cell repertoires in COVID-19. On the study more broadly: The analysed material was cDNA or gDNA that came from T cells, B-cell-depleted T cells, or PBMCs.

Individuals drawn from about 26 US areas were about 18 to 95 years old. Donors in Cohort 3 counted as recovered after two negative PCRs, clearance, or symptom resolution. This CDR3 comprises 14 residues. Germline loops: CDR1 SGHNT, CDR2 YENEEA. Deletions cut 2 bases from V and 7 bases from J, with 14 bases between. The table came from immunoSEQ multiplex PCR; TCRdb's copy has only in-frame clones and leaves some out. Among around 390,000 clones listed, around nine tenths were seen once. This TCR was sampled from a woman aged 50 to 65 who had recovered from COVID-19. The specimen was PBMCs or T cells enriched from blood (not recorded which). The rearrangement joins TRBV11-3 to TRBJ1-2; no firm D call. The CDR3 bases are TGTGCCAGCAGCTTACCGGATGGCCGGGGTGGCTACACCTTC. This codes for CASSLPDGRGGYTF. The whole variable domain, filled in from reference TRBV11-3 and TRBJ1-2, reads EAGVVQSPRYKIIEKKQPVAFWCNPISGHNTLYWYLQNLGQGPELLIRYENEEAVDDSQLPKDRFSAERLKGVDSTLKIQPAELGDSAVYLCASSLPDGRGGYTFGSGTRLTVV.